These T cell receptor beta chains were read from a single sample in a study of T-cell memory formation after mild COVID-19. TCRdb re-analysed the 5' RACE reads in MiXCR, keeping a single row per CDR3 protein. The sample contains tens of thousands of distinct CDR3 sequences, around 10% of which appear only once. The material sequenced was PBMCs or a T cell subset sorted from them (not recorded which). The receptors stem from an adult woman who had mild COVID-19 (a few samples of this study predate the infection). Cell type and time point are not known. The CDR3 runs from the conserved cysteine through the conserved F or W. The D gene is left open where the match is weak. The size entry is marked missing in some rows and otherwise reads once, few, many or a size class.

cdr3_nt: TGCGCCAGCAGCTTGGGGGGGCATGAGCAGTTCTTC
cdr3_aa: CASSLGGHEQFF
j_call: TRBJ2-1
d_call: .
clone_size: few
v_call: TRBV5-1

cdr3_nt: TGCGCCAGCAGCCCCCAACAGGCGCTAGCCAAAAACATTCAGTACTTC
cdr3_aa: CASSPQQALAKNIQYF
j_call: TRBJ2-4
d_call: .
clone_size: many
v_call: TRBV5-1

cdr3_nt: TGCGCCAGCAGCTTGGGCAGGTGGGTCGATGAGCAGTTCTTC
cdr3_aa: CASSLGRWVDEQFF
j_call: TRBJ2-1
d_call: .
clone_size: few
v_call: TRBV5-1

cdr3_nt: TGCAGTGCTAGGGCGGACAGGGGAAGCGAGCAGTTCTTC
cdr3_aa: CSARADRGSEQFF
j_call: TRBJ2-1
d_call: TRBD1
clone_size: .
v_call: TRBV20-1

cdr3_nt: TGTGCCACCAGCAGAGATTCCCGGACAGGGAATGAGCAGTTCTTC
cdr3_aa: CATSRDSRTGNEQFF
j_call: TRBJ2-1
d_call: TRBD1
clone_size: many
v_call: TRBV15

cdr3_nt: TGTGCCAGCAGACCCCAGGTCGGTGGTAATTCACCCCTCCACTTT
cdr3_aa: CASRPQVGGNSPLHF
j_call: TRBJ1-6
d_call: .
clone_size: few
v_call: TRBV2

cdr3_nt: TGTGCCAGCAGCCGCGGGGCTAGCGGGGGGGCGAGTCGAGAGACCCAGTACTTC
cdr3_aa: CASSRGASGGASRETQYF
j_call: TRBJ2-5
d_call: TRBD2
clone_size: .
v_call: TRBV7-3

cdr3_nt: TGTGCCACCAGTGAAACAGGTTCCTATGGCTACACCTTC
cdr3_aa: CATSETGSYGYTF
j_call: TRBJ1-2
d_call: .
clone_size: many
v_call: TRBV24-1

cdr3_nt: TGTGCCAGCAGTGCAGAGGGAAACACAGATACGCAGTATTTT
cdr3_aa: CASSAEGNTDTQYF
j_call: TRBJ2-3
d_call: .
clone_size: few
v_call: TRBV25-1

cdr3_nt: TGTGCCAGCAGTTTCTATGGCAGGGATGGGGTATGGAACACTGAAGCTTTCTTT
cdr3_aa: CASSFYGRDGVWNTEAFF
j_call: TRBJ1-1
d_call: .
clone_size: many
v_call: TRBV27

cdr3_nt: TGTGCCATCAGTGTCGGCAGGGGAGGAGGAACAACTAATGAAAAACTGTTTTTT
cdr3_aa: CAISVGRGGGTTNEKLFF
j_call: TRBJ1-4
d_call: .
clone_size: many
v_call: TRBV10-3

cdr3_nt: TGTGCCAGCAGTCGTACCGGGACAGTGTATGGCTACACCTTC
cdr3_aa: CASSRTGTVYGYTF
j_call: TRBJ1-2
d_call: TRBD1
clone_size: .
v_call: TRBV6-5

cdr3_nt: TGTGCCTGCCCGCATAGGGCTGGAAACACCATATATTTT
cdr3_aa: CACPHRAGNTIYF
j_call: TRBJ1-3
d_call: .
clone_size: few
v_call: TRBV30

cdr3_nt: TGTGCCAGCAGCCGGGACAGGGGGCATGGCTACACCTTC
cdr3_aa: CASSRDRGHGYTF
j_call: TRBJ1-2
d_call: TRBD1
clone_size: many
v_call: TRBV7-2

cdr3_nt: TGTGCCAGCAGCTTAGACGGCAGCTCCTACGAGCAGTACTTC
cdr3_aa: CASSLDGSSYEQYF
j_call: TRBJ2-7
d_call: .
clone_size: .
v_call: TRBV7-9

cdr3_nt: TGCGCCAGCGGGCTCGGACTTAGCCTCACCGGGGAGCTGTTTTTT
cdr3_aa: CASGLGLSLTGELFF
j_call: TRBJ2-2
d_call: .
clone_size: .
v_call: TRBV5-1

cdr3_nt: TGTGCCAGCAGGGGGACAGGGGATGGCTACACCTTC
cdr3_aa: CASRGTGDGYTF
j_call: TRBJ1-2
d_call: TRBD1
clone_size: few
v_call: TRBV6-5

cdr3_nt: TGTGCCAGCAGTTCGTTGAGGGAGTACCCCACAGATACGCAGTATTTT
cdr3_aa: CASSSLREYPTDTQYF
j_call: TRBJ2-3
d_call: .
clone_size: medium-sized
v_call: TRBV19

cdr3_nt: TGTGCCAACGGGAAACTAGCGGGGGATCAAGATACGCAGTATTTT
cdr3_aa: CANGKLAGDQDTQYF
j_call: TRBJ2-3
d_call: TRBD2
clone_size: many
v_call: TRBV12-3/TRBV12-4

cdr3_nt: TGTGCCAGCAGCTTGTTCCACGAGCAGTACTTC
cdr3_aa: CASSLFHEQYF
j_call: TRBJ2-7
d_call: .
clone_size: .
v_call: TRBV5-6

cdr3_nt: TGTGCCAGCAGCCCCTTACGTATGGCCCGGAGGACTGAAGCTTTCTTT
cdr3_aa: CASSPLRMARRTEAFF
j_call: TRBJ1-1
d_call: .
clone_size: few
v_call: TRBV7-9

cdr3_nt: TGTGCCAGCAGCTTTAACGGGGGTGCCTCACCCCTCCACTTT
cdr3_aa: CASSFNGGASPLHF
j_call: TRBJ1-6
d_call: .
clone_size: .
v_call: TRBV7-2

cdr3_nt: TGTGCCAGCAAGGGTGAGAACACTGAAGCTTTCTTT
cdr3_aa: CASKGENTEAFF
j_call: TRBJ1-1
d_call: .
clone_size: many
v_call: TRBV12-3/TRBV12-4

cdr3_nt: TGTGCCAGCAGCTCAACCCCCGGAGTCGGGCAGTACTTC
cdr3_aa: CASSSTPGVGQYF
j_call: TRBJ2-7
d_call: .
clone_size: few
v_call: TRBV12-3/TRBV12-4

cdr3_nt: TGCAGTGCCCGGGACAGCCTCTCTGGGGCCAACGTCCTGACTTTC
cdr3_aa: CSARDSLSGANVLTF
j_call: TRBJ2-6
d_call: TRBD1
clone_size: few
v_call: TRBV20-1

cdr3_nt: TGTGCCAGCAGCTGGCCCGCGGGCCGCACAGATACGCAGTATTTT
cdr3_aa: CASSWPAGRTDTQYF
j_call: TRBJ2-3
d_call: .
clone_size: many
v_call: TRBV5-8

cdr3_nt: TGTGCCAGTAGTATTGGAGGCAATCAGCCCCAGCATTTT
cdr3_aa: CASSIGGNQPQHF
j_call: TRBJ1-5
d_call: .
clone_size: few
v_call: TRBV19

cdr3_nt: TGTGCCAGCAGCTTATCGGGACAGGGTTGGGAGACCCAGTACTTC
cdr3_aa: CASSLSGQGWETQYF
j_call: TRBJ2-5
d_call: TRBD1
clone_size: many
v_call: TRBV7-3

cdr3_nt: TGTGCCAGCACCAATTACGACAGGATATATGGCTACACCTTC
cdr3_aa: CASTNYDRIYGYTF
j_call: TRBJ1-2
d_call: .
clone_size: .
v_call: TRBV5-6

cdr3_nt: TGCAGTGCCCTCAAGTCACAATCGGCTTTCTTT
cdr3_aa: CSALKSQSAFF
j_call: TRBJ1-1
d_call: .
clone_size: many
v_call: TRBV20-1